Each of the 23 T cell receptor beta chains below was sequenced from the same sample in a study of technical replicates of blood from a handful of donors. TCRdb's table, derived via immunoSEQ multiplex PCR, lists solely in-frame clones and lacks some. The sample lists 95,000 or so clones; roughly 95% were seen once. What was sequenced was T cells isolated from PBMCs. Every receptor here comes from a human donor in good health.

The chain carries TRBV7-9 and TRBJ2-1; 8 positions match TRBD2. Per the germline V gene, CDR1 is SEHNR and CDR2 is FQNEAQ (reference sequence). V shed 7 bases, J shed 13 bases, and the junction held 9 bases outside the gene matches. The CDR3 totals 12 residues. The DNA for the CDR3 is TGTGCCAGCACCCCCCTTCTAGCGGGTCAGTTCTTC. Its translation is CASTPLLAGQFF.

This sequence joins TRBV28 and TRBJ1-5; 10 bases are shared with TRBD1. This CDR3 comprises 14 residues. The trim removed 2 bases at V and 7 bases at J, leaving 2 bases unmatched. Germline loops: CDR1 MDHEN, CDR2 SYDVKM. CDR3: CASSLGTGEQPQHF. The CDR3 nucleotides read TGTGCCAGCAGTTTAGGGACAGGGGAACAGCCCCAGCATTTT.

The J gene is TRBJ2-3, the V gene TRBV5-4; possibly TRBD1 for D (6 bases). Germline V CDR1 and CDR2: SGHNT, YYREEE (reference sequence). CDR3 length equals 16 residues. V lost 2 bases, J lost 1 base, and 14 bases lay in between. The CDR3 DNA follows: TGTGCCAGCAGCTTTGGTTTGGGGGCACGCACAGATACGCAGTATTTT. It is translated as CASSFGLGARTDTQYF. Supplemented by reference TRBV5-4 and TRBJ2-3, the full variable domain reads ETGVTQSPTHLIKTRGQQVTLRCSSQSGHNTVSWYQQALGQGPQFIFQYYREEENGRGNFPPRFSGLQFPNYSSELNVNALELDDSALYLCASSFGLGARTDTQYFGPGTRLTVL.

This clone has just one count. This chain connects TRBV2 to TRBJ2-1; TRBD2 aligns across 7 bases. CDR1 is SNHLY and CDR2 is FYNNEI in the germline V gene. The V segment lost 7 bases and the J segment 4 bases; nucleotides outside the gene matches: 7. This CDR3 contains 14 residues. CDR3 protein: CASKRLAEYNEQFF. CDR3 sequence (DNA): TGTGCCAGCAAGCGGCTAGCGGAATACAATGAGCAGTTCTTC.

J is TRBJ2-1 and V is TRBV6-5, with D possibly being TRBD1 (5 bases). V lost 4 bases and J lost 2, with 6 bases in between. This CDR3 contains 13 residues. The germline gives CDR1 MNHEY, CDR2 SVGAGI. The CDR3 DNA reads TGTGCCAGCAGTTCAGGGACCTACAATGAGCAGTTCTTC. Residues: CASSSGTYNEQFF.

The chain uses TRBV21-1 and TRBJ2-7; TRBD1 was called by the table and not checked on the DNA. TRBV21-1 is deemed a pseudogene. This CDR3 has 20 amino acids. The chain's CDR3 is CASSKYRDRRSLPGAYEQYF. In DNA, the CDR3 is TGTGCCAGCAGCAAATACAGGGACAGGAGATCCTTACCTGGGGCCTACGAGCAGTACTTC.

The chain joins TRBV6-5 to TRBJ1-1; 9 bases fit TRBD1. The CDR3 extends over 16 amino acids. J gave up 4 bases and V 4 bases, and 10 bases lay outside the gene matches. From germline, CDR1 is MNHEY and CDR2 SVGAGI. Here the CDR3 reads CASSSIQGAPSTEAFF. CDR3 in DNA: TGTGCCAGCAGTTCTATACAGGGGGCGCCCTCCACTGAAGCTTTCTTT.

This chain links TRBV27 with TRBJ2-7; D gene uncertain. This CDR3 is built from 11 residues. CDR1 is MNHEY, CDR2 SMNVEV, per germline (reference sequence). Trimming shortened V by 3 bases and J by 3 bases, and 3 bases separated the two germline ends. As DNA, the CDR3 is TGTGCCAGCAGTTTCGGCTACGAGCAGTACTTC. Translating it yields CASSFGYEQYF.

The rearrangement links TRBV28 to TRBJ1-4; 8 bases fit TRBD1. This CDR3 region has 15 residues. Looked up from germline, CDR1 is MDHEN and CDR2 is SYDVKM. With 6 bases clipped from V and 2 bases from J, the junction kept 5 bases outside the gene matches. The CDR3 is CASRWTGSTNEKLFF. As DNA, the CDR3 is TGTGCCAGCAGATGGACAGGGTCGACTAATGAAAAACTGTTTTTT.

The V and J genes are TRBV6-6 and TRBJ2-7, with D tentatively TRBD1 (5 bases). CDR1 is MNHNY and CDR2 is SVGAGI in the germline V gene (reference sequence). The CDR3 runs to 14 residues. V was cut by 2 bases and J by 6 bases, with 14 bases left in between. In DNA, the CDR3 is TGTGCCAGCAGTTACATATCAGGGTCTGGCGAGCAGTACTTC. It is translated as CASSYISGSGEQYF.

The rearrangement uses TRBV5-6 and TRBJ1-2; 11 nucleotides align to TRBD1. The CDR3 runs to 15 residues. V was pared by 4 bases and J by 7 bases, with 9 bases of the junction left unmatched. Per the germline V gene, CDR1 is SGHDT and CDR2 is YYEEEE. Here the CDR3 DNA reads TGTGCCAGCAGCCCTATGACCGGGACAGGGGGTGGCTACACCTTC. The encoded protein is CASSPMTGTGGGYTF.

This rearrangement joins TRBV9 to TRBJ2-3, with D hard to call. V was clipped by 4 bases and J by 5 bases, with 8 bases between them. This CDR3 is 12 amino acids long. Germline assignment: CDR1 SGDLS and CDR2 YYNGEE. The CDR3 protein is CASSSQKDTQYF. The CDR3 nucleotides read TGTGCCAGCAGCTCCCAGAAAGATACGCAGTATTTT.

This CDR3 reads CASKPSGQILNTGELFF. The CDR3 DNA follows: TGTGCCAGCAAGCCATCCGGACAGATTCTGAACACCGGGGAGCTGTTTTTT. The rearrangement links TRBV11-2 to TRBJ2-2, with D tentatively TRBD1 (6 bases). This CDR3 has 17 amino acids. CDR1 is SGHAT and CDR2 is FQNNGV in the germline V gene. V was shortened by 7 bases and J by 1 base, with 19 bases between the two germline ends.

J is TRBJ1-1 and V is TRBV12-5; 7 nucleotides line up with TRBD1. Germline CDR1 reads LGHNT; CDR2 reads FRNRAP. V was pared by 7 bases and J by 3 bases, with 8 bases of the junction left unmatched. CDR3 length: 14 residues. CDR3 nucleotides: TGTGCTAGTGCCACAGGGGAGAGTCACACTGAAGCTTTCTTT. As protein: CASATGESHTEAFF. The whole variable domain, filled in from reference TRBV12-5 and TRBJ1-1, reads DARVTQTPRHKVTEMGQEVTMRCQPILGHNTVFWYRQTMMQGLELLAYFRNRAPLDDSGMPKDRFSAEMPDATLATLKIQPSEPRDSAVYFCASATGESHTEAFFGQGTRLTVV.

V is TRBV5-1 and J is TRBJ1-1; D ambiguous. There are 15 residues in the CDR3. V lost 4 bases and J 1 base, leaving 14 bases between the germline ends. The germline V gene has CDR1 SGHRS and CDR2 YFSETQ. The CDR3 coding sequence is TGCGCCAGCAGCACAGCGAACCGGGAGAACACTGAAGCTTTCTTT. Protein product: CASSTANRENTEAFF.

The chain uses TRBV7-9 and TRBJ2-1, with 10 bases identical to TRBD2. V trimming: 5 bases; J trimming: 1 base; junction bases outside the gene matches: 5. Per the germline V gene, CDR1 is SEHNR and CDR2 is FQNEAQ (reference sequence). This CDR3 is 16 amino acids long. The CDR3 DNA reads TGTGCCAGCAGCGGGCCTAGCGGGAGATCCTACAATGAGCAGTTCTTC. Amino acid sequence: CASSGPSGRSYNEQFF.

This chain connects TRBV4-1 to TRBJ2-7; TRBD1 is a possible D gene (6 bases). V was pared by 4 bases and J by 5 bases, with 15 bases between. Germline CDR1 MGHRA, CDR2 YSYEKL. The CDR3 extends over 14 amino acids. The CDR3 bases are TGCGCCAGCAGCCCCCGGACAGAACAAAACGAGCAGTACTTC. Residues: CASSPRTEQNEQYF.

This rearrangement joins TRBV19 to TRBJ2-1; 9 nucleotides line up with TRBD2. The trim removed 7 bases at V and 10 bases at J, leaving 14 bases unmatched. CDR3 length equals 15 residues. Germline V gene lookup returns CDR1 LNHDA and CDR2 SQIVND (reference sequence). CDR3 sequence: CASMGGRREGREQFF. The CDR3 DNA sequence: TGTGCCAGTATGGGGGGCCGGCGGGAGGGCCGGGAGCAGTTCTTC.

This chain connects TRBV27 to TRBJ2-3, with D possibly being TRBD2 (5 bases). Germline V gives CDR1 MNHEY, CDR2 SMNVEV (reference sequence). The CDR3 contains 14 residues. Trimming removed 1 base from V and 2 bases from J, with 7 bases in between. CDR3 in amino acids: CASSLLGDTDTQYF. The CDR3, as DNA: TGTGCCAGCAGTTTATTGGGAGACACAGATACGCAGTATTTT.

The chain is built from TRBV4-1 and TRBJ2-1; D uncertain. The CDR3 loop spans 14 amino acids. With 0 bases removed from V and 9 bases from J, the gap between germline ends came to 12 bases. Germline assignment: CDR1 MGHRA and CDR2 YSYEKL. The CDR3 loop reads CASSQDRPPGEQFF. In nucleotides, the CDR3 is TGCGCCAGCAGCCAAGATCGCCCCCCCGGTGAGCAGTTCTTC.

The chain is built from TRBV11-3 and TRBJ2-5; D gene unclear. Germline V gives CDR1 SGHNT, CDR2 YENEEA. The CDR3 has 13 amino acids. V shed 5 bases and J shed 3 bases, with 10 bases lying between them. CDR3 loop: CASSISRKETQYF. The CDR3 region has the DNA TGTGCCAGCAGCATCTCTAGAAAAGAGACCCAGTACTTC.

With respect to this clone: The sample contains more than one DNA sequence encoding this CDR3. This chain links TRBV7-3 with TRBJ2-1, with TRBD2 identical over 8 bases. Germline assignment: CDR1 SGHTA and CDR2 FQGTGA. The CDR3 contains 14 residues. V gave up 2 bases and J gave up 4 bases; unmatched junction bases: 1. CDR3 nucleotide sequence: TGTGCCAGCAGCTTAGCGGGAGGATACAATGAGCAGTTCTTC. This sequence encodes CASSLAGGYNEQFF.

The chain is built from TRBV10-3 and TRBJ2-3; D may be TRBD1 (6 bases). Germline V gene sequence: CDR1 ENHRY, CDR2 SYGVKD. V was pared by 3 bases and J by 3 bases, with 16 bases between. The CDR3 runs 16 residues. The CDR3 region is CAISDFSGEETDTQYF. Written as DNA, the CDR3 is TGTGCCATCAGTGATTTTTCAGGGGAAGAAACAGATACGCAGTATTTT.